The present entry profiles one TCR beta chain with its context. The antigen is unknown. The ViraFEST assay expanded antigen-specific CD4+ T cells with viral peptide pools before sequencing. Once cultured for more than nine days, the cells underwent separation to obtain CD4+ T cells. Wells each received over 1.5 million PBMC, cultured with 10 IU/ml IL-2 and roughly 10 ug/ml peptides. Half-medium replacement with IL-2 medium occurred on days 3 and 7. CDR3 length: 14 amino acids. V was shortened by 4 bases and J by 6 bases, with 15 bases between the two germline ends. Per the germline V gene, CDR1 is MNHEY and CDR2 is SVGAGI. This specimen comes from a study of vaccination effects on CD4 cells after COVID-19. Profiled with immunoSEQ multiplex PCR; TCRdb holds only in-frame clones, not every one. The sample records about 22,000 clones, about three quarters being singletons. Study observations and caveats: The study found that only 1 of 255 vaccine-induced clones from healthy vaccinees cross-reacted with common cold coronaviruses.

The chain uses TRBV6-5 and TRBJ1-2, with D possibly matching TRBD1 (5 bases). Sequencing used CD4+ T cells from PBMCs cultured with HCoV-229E spike peptides, obtained before COVID-19 vaccination. The receptor's source is a human donor who received a COVID-19 vaccine. CDR3 bases: TGTGCCAGCAGTTTGGGCGGAGGGGTTGATGGCTACACCTTC. Translated: CASSLGGGVDGYTF.